Below are 18 T cell receptor beta chains sequenced from a single sample in a study of T cells in Graves' hyperthyroidism and ophthalmopathy. RNA transcripts gave rise to amplified TCR beta CDR3 regions. The study used the HTBI primer set for a first-round RT-PCR of the TCR CDR3. TCRdb reprocessed the multiplex PCR reads with MiXCR, giving one entry per CDR3 protein. The top ten hold approximately 7.9% of the sample, which has under 350,000 distinct CDR3 sequences, roughly 15% seen once. The specimen was blood. The receptor set was obtained from a woman between 40 and 50 years old with Graves' hyperthyroidism.

In this sample, this clonotype turned up many times. The V and J genes are TRBV20-1 and TRBJ2-7; D is uncertain. The V gene's germline CDR1 is DFQATT and CDR2 SNEGSKA (reference sequence). The CDR3 runs to 14 residues. V lost 1 base and J lost 3, with 13 bases in between. The CDR3 spells CSARVSGLNYEQYF. The CDR3, as DNA: TGCAGTGCTAGAGTATCCGGGCTTAACTACGAGCAGTACTTC.

This clonotype was counted at least ten times. The rearrangement links TRBV6-2 or TRBV6-3 to TRBJ2-7; D gene uncertain. Trimming pared 6 bases from V and 5 bases from J, leaving 11 bases between. The CDR3 is 12 residues long. Germline V gene data show CDR1 as MNHEY and CDR2 as SVGEGT. The DNA of the CDR3 is TGTGCCAGCAGCCACTCAGTTAACGAGCAGTACTTC. Its protein is CASSHSVNEQYF.

The sample holds many counts of this clonotype. This rearrangement joins TRBV6-1 to TRBJ1-6, with D possibly being TRBD1 (6 bases). The CDR3 totals 15 residues. The germline V gene encodes CDR1 MNHNS and CDR2 SASEGT. Trimming left V 7 bases short and J 7 bases short, with 17 bases between. In nucleotides, the CDR3 is TGTGCCAGCACCCGAGGGGGGATTGGCAATTCACCCCTCCACTTT. Encoded protein: CASTRGGIGNSPLHF.

With respect to this clonotype: A read error may account for a junction end that differs from germline. The chain joins TRBV6-1 to TRBJ2-7; D perhaps matches TRBD1 (6 bases). CDR3 length: 14 amino acids. CDR1 is MNHNS and CDR2 is SASEGT in the germline V gene. In DNA, the CDR3 is TGTGCCAGCACTGAAAGGGGACAAGCCTACGAGCAGTACTTC. It encodes CASTERGQAYEQYF.

This clonotype was detected many times. This chain links TRBV7-2 with TRBJ2-5; no definite D call. V shed 1 base and J shed 14 bases, with 17 bases lying between them. The CDR3 loop spans 13 amino acids. The germline V gene encodes CDR1 SGHTA and CDR2 FQGNSA. Written as DNA, the CDR3 is TGTGCCAGCAGCTTAGATCGTCGGGCCCCTTTTTACTTC. This encodes CASSLDRRAPFYF.

This clonotype was detected ten times or more. This sequence joins TRBV18 and TRBJ1-5; D not resolved. CDR1 is KGHSH and CDR2 is LQKENI in the germline V gene. The CDR3 runs 14 residues. Trimming took 5 bases from V and 9 from J, leaving 17 bases between them. The CDR3 spells CASSISGVSRPQHF. In DNA, the CDR3 is TGTGCCAGCTCAATCTCCGGAGTTAGTCGGCCCCAGCATTTT.

This clonotype was seen many times. The V gene is TRBV10-3, the J gene TRBJ1-2, with D uncertain. The germline V gene has CDR1 ENHRY and CDR2 SYGVKD. The CDR3 is 13 amino acids. V lost 6 bases to trimming and J lost 1 base, with 9 bases between them. As DNA, the CDR3 is TGTGCCATCAGAGGCGACGTTAACTATGGCTACACCTTC. This codes for CAIRGDVNYGYTF.

This clonotype was seen ten or more times. V is TRBV5-8 and J is TRBJ1-2; 7 bases match TRBD1. The ends lost 3 bases at V and 1 base at J; junction bases unmatched: 6. The CDR3 is 15 amino acids. CDR1 is SGHTS, CDR2 YDEGEE, per germline. This CDR3 is CASSSRTGNNYGYTF. For the CDR3, the DNA is TGTGCCAGCAGCTCGCGGACAGGAAATAACTATGGCTACACCTTC.

This clonotype was observed many times. The V call is TRBV6-1, the J call TRBJ1-1, with 7 bases aligning to TRBD1. Germline V gene data show CDR1 as MNHNS and CDR2 as SASEGT. This CDR3 contains 14 residues. Trimming took 4 bases from V and 4 from J; bases not matched to a gene: 6. In DNA form, the CDR3 reads TGTGCCAGCAGTGTCACGACAGGGACCACTGAAGCTTTCTTT. Translation gives CASSVTTGTTEAFF.

This clonotype has at least ten counts. The chain couples TRBV6-1 to TRBJ1-1; D gene unclear. The germline V gene has CDR1 MNHNS and CDR2 SASEGT. The V end was cut by 6 bases, the J end by 8 bases, with 7 bases between. The CDR3 spans 10 residues. In nucleotides, the CDR3 is TGTGCCAGCAGGGTGACAGAAGCTTTCTTT. This sequence encodes CASRVTEAFF.

The sample holds many counts of this clonotype. The V gene is TRBV28, the J gene TRBJ1-5; 8 bases match TRBD1. The CDR3 totals 16 residues. V dropped 4 bases and J dropped 4; count of bases not matched to a gene: 9. CDR1 MDHEN and CDR2 SYDVKM come from the germline V gene. The CDR3 region is CASSSPRRGRNQPQHF. Written as DNA, the CDR3 is TGTGCCAGCAGTTCCCCCCGCAGGGGGCGGAATCAGCCCCAGCATTTT.

The chain combines TRBV19 with TRBJ2-3, with a possible D match to TRBD2 (6 bases). Germline CDR1 and CDR2: LNHDA and SQIVND (reference sequence). The CDR3 covers 14 residues. V gave up 5 bases and J gave up 3 bases, with 12 bases separating them. The CDR3: CASSHQAGTDTQYF. The CDR3 bases are TGTGCCAGTAGTCATCAGGCGGGGACAGATACGCAGTATTTT.

There are many counts of this clonotype. The genes are TRBV29-1 and TRBJ2-7, with a tentative D call TRBD1 (5 bases). Per the germline V gene, CDR1 is SQVTM and CDR2 is ANQGSEA. V shed 5 bases and J shed 5 bases, with 10 bases lying between them. The CDR3 totals 11 residues. The CDR3: CSVLRRDEQYF. For the CDR3, the DNA is TGCAGCGTTCTCCGCAGGGACGAGCAGTACTTC.

The chain links TRBV6-1 to TRBJ2-5, with 10 bases identical to TRBD2. There are 15 residues in the CDR3. CDR1 MNHNS and CDR2 SASEGT come from the germline V gene. Trimming cost V 6 bases and J 5 bases; bases outside gene matches: 9. The CDR3 loop reads CASSRTSGMFETQYF. CDR3 nucleotide sequence: TGTGCCAGCAGCCGCACTAGCGGGATGTTTGAGACCCAGTACTTC.

The rearrangement links TRBV7-9 to TRBJ1-1, with 8 bases lining up with TRBD1. The germline V gene encodes CDR1 SEHNR and CDR2 FQNEAQ (reference sequence). The CDR3 spans 16 residues. Trimming took 6 bases from V and 0 from J; bases not matched to a gene: 9. The CDR3 region is CASRKDRGNLNTEAFF. In nucleotides, the CDR3 is TGTGCCAGCAGAAAAGACAGGGGAAATTTGAACACTGAAGCTTTCTTT.

With respect to this clonotype: The junction departs from germline at one end; a sequencing error may be responsible. This chain connects TRBV24-1 to TRBJ2-1; D uncertain. The germline gives CDR1 KGHDR, CDR2 SFDVKD. This CDR3 comprises 13 residues. This CDR3 reads CAASDSRSNEQFF. In DNA, the CDR3 is TGTGCCGCCAGTGACTCGAGAAGCAATGAGCAGTTCTTC.

This clonotype was seen repeatedly, ten times or more. V gene TRBV2 combines with J gene TRBJ2-7; TRBD1 is a possible D gene (5 bases). Germline V gives CDR1 SNHLY, CDR2 FYNNEI. The CDR3 runs to 13 residues. The V and J ends lost 3 bases and 5 bases respectively, with 11 bases between them. The CDR3: CASSDGRADEQYF. The DNA for the CDR3 is TGTGCCAGCAGTGATGGCAGGGCGGACGAGCAGTACTTC.

This clonotype was counted a few times. The chain employs TRBV7-9 and TRBJ1-2; D may be TRBD1 (5 bases). Germline-derived CDR1 and CDR2 are SEHNR and FQNEAQ (reference sequence). Between the trimmed V and J ends, which lost 8 bases and 1 base, there was a span of 14 bases. The CDR3 is made up of 14 amino acids. CDR3: CASGAGVVNYGYTF. Written as DNA, the CDR3 is TGTGCCAGCGGGGCCGGGGTCGTTAACTATGGCTACACCTTC.